This T cell receptor (beta chain) originates from a study of blood T cell repertoires in COVID-19. Study information: Samples of COVID-19 (acute and convalescent) were obtained from the United States, Italy and Spain.

Measured with immunoSEQ multiplex PCR; TCRdb has only the in-frame clones, and not every one. This sample yields more than 65,000 clones, of which roughly 80% are seen a single time; about 6.9% belongs to the top ten. Source material: peripheral blood. The sequence was collected from a man under 40 with COVID-19, enrolled during active disease.

The CDR3 sequence is CASSLLLGGQGENEQYF. DNA of the CDR3: TGTGCCAGCAGTCTACTACTGGGGGGGCAAGGGGAGAACGAGCAGTACTTC. The chain links TRBV28 to TRBJ2-7, with D tentatively TRBD2 (7 bases). Trimming cost V 5 bases and J 5 bases, with 25 bases left between them. Germline V lookup: CDR1 MDHEN, CDR2 SYDVKM. The CDR3 totals 17 residues.